The 26 T cell receptor beta chains presented below share a single source sample, sequenced in a study of CD8+ T cells in alopecia areata. cDNA serving as the sequencing template came from extracted, reverse transcribed RNA. TCRdb keeps only in-frame clones here, not all; method: immunoSEQ multiplex PCR. The sample carries about 190,000 clones, around 64% recorded once. Treatment in this sample: oral pan-JAK inhibitor, 5-10 mg twice daily. Sequencing used CD4+ T cells sorted from blood, obtained at approximately week 49, from a patient treated with tofacitinib. These receptor sequences come from a human donor with alopecia areata.

The gene calls are TRBV7-9 and TRBJ1-4; no definite D call. The length of the CDR3 is 14 residues. The V and J ends lost 0 bases and 4 bases respectively, with 6 bases between them. Looked up from germline, CDR1 is SEHNR and CDR2 is FQNEAQ (reference sequence). The CDR3 region has the DNA TGTGCCAGCAGCTTAGCGGTCCATAATGAAAAACTGTTTTTT. This gives the protein CASSLAVHNEKLFF.

This clone was detected only a few times. The chain combines TRBV6-6 with TRBJ1-2, with D tentatively TRBD1 (5 bases). CDR1 and CDR2 from the germline V gene are MNHNY and SVGAGI (reference sequence). This CDR3 comprises 13 residues. V lost 7 bases, J lost 4 bases, and 13 bases lay in between. The CDR3: CASTSDRSYGYTF. For the CDR3, the DNA is TGTGCCAGCACCTCAGACAGAAGCTATGGCTACACCTTC.

J is TRBJ1-1 and V is TRBV25-1; maybe TRBD1 (6 bases). Germline assignment: CDR1 MGHDK and CDR2 SYGVNS. This CDR3 has 14 residues. Trimming removed 5 bases at V and 3 bases at J, with 13 bases between. CDR3 sequence: CASSPTGHHTEAFF. The CDR3 bases are TGTGCCAGCAGTCCCACGGGACACCACACTGAAGCTTTCTTT.

Details on this clone: This CDR3 is also generated by other DNA sequences in the sample. The CDR3 region is CASRQGTEAFF. The CDR3 DNA reads TGTGCCAGCCGGCAGGGCACTGAAGCTTTCTTT. The rearrangement links TRBV6-5 to TRBJ1-1; perhaps TRBD1 as D (5 bases). The CDR3 is 11 amino acids. The V gene lost 8 bases and the J gene lost 4 bases, with 8 bases spanning the gap. CDR1 and CDR2 (germline): MNHEY, SVGAGI.

The chain carries TRBV27 and TRBJ2-3; 8 nucleotides line up with TRBD2. The CDR3 is 16 amino acids. The germline V gene encodes CDR1 MNHEY and CDR2 SMNVEV (reference sequence). V trimming: 1 base; J trimming: 4 bases; junction bases outside the gene matches: 7. The CDR3, as DNA: TGTGCCAGCAGTTTATTGAGCGGGGGAGGTTCAGATACGCAGTATTTT. Protein: CASSLLSGGGSDTQYF.

This clone was detected only a few times. The chain uses TRBV5-6 and TRBJ2-7; tentative D call: TRBD1 (6 bases). Germline loops: CDR1 SGHDT, CDR2 YYEEEE. This CDR3 spans 15 amino acids. The ends were cut back, 7 bases at V and 4 bases at J, with 21 bases in the middle. This CDR3 is CASGTLDRPKYEQYF. CDR3 in DNA: TGTGCCAGCGGAACCTTAGACAGGCCGAAGTACGAGCAGTACTTC. The full variable domain, its missing parts supplied by reference TRBV5-6 and TRBJ2-7, is DAGVTQSPTHLIKTRGQQVTLRCSPKSGHDTVSWYQQALGQGPQFIFQYYEEEERQRGNFPDRFSGHQFPNYSSELNVNALLLGDSALYLCASGTLDRPKYEQYFGPGTRLTVT.

This clone was counted once. The rearrangement links TRBV11-3 to TRBJ2-7; 9 bases align to TRBD2. CDR1 is SGHNT and CDR2 is YENEEA in the germline V gene. This CDR3 is 13 amino acids long. After removal of 5 bases from V and 3 bases from J, the junction contained 2 bases not matched to a gene. In DNA form, the CDR3 reads TGTGCCAGCAGCGGCGGGGGGGACTACGAGCAGTACTTC. The encoded protein is CASSGGGDYEQYF.

In its sample, this clone was seen a few times. The chain combines TRBV7-2 with TRBJ2-4, with 8 nucleotides matching TRBD2. V dropped 5 bases and J dropped 4; count of bases not matched to a gene: 7. The V gene's germline CDR1 is SGHTA and CDR2 FQGNSA. The CDR3 runs to 15 residues. The CDR3 region is CASSQTSGGKNIQYF. CDR3 in DNA: TGTGCCAGCAGCCAAACTAGCGGAGGGAAAAACATTCAGTACTTC. The full variable domain, in which reference TRBV7-2 and TRBJ2-4 provide the parts outside the CDR3, is GAGVSQSPSNKVTEKGKDVELRCDPISGHTALYWYRQSLGQGLEFLIYFQGNSAPDKSGLPSDRFSAERTGGSVSTLTIQRTQQEDSAVYLCASSQTSGGKNIQYFGAGTRLSVL.

The chain carries TRBV30 and TRBJ2-7; weak D call: TRBD2 (5 bases). This CDR3 is 15 amino acids long. V lost 0 bases, J lost 0 bases, and 12 bases lay in between. CDR1 and CDR2 from the germline V gene are GTSNPN and SVGIG (reference sequence). CDR3 region: CAWSVRRPISYEQYF. The CDR3 region has the DNA TGTGCCTGGAGTGTTCGGAGGCCAATCTCCTACGAGCAGTACTTC.

The CDR3 protein is CAWSQGVIGELFF. DNA of the CDR3: TGTGCCTGGAGCCAGGGGGTCATCGGGGAGCTGTTTTTT. The chain couples TRBV30 to TRBJ2-2; 7 bases are shared with TRBD1. This CDR3 has 13 residues. V lost 3 bases to trimming and J lost 7 bases; unmatched junction nucleotides: 5. From germline, CDR1 is GTSNPN and CDR2 SVGIG (reference sequence).

The V call is TRBV15, the J call TRBJ2-2; D not certain. CDR3 size: 13 residues. V was shortened by 4 bases and J by 1 base, with 4 bases between the two germline ends. The germline CDR1 and CDR2 sequences are LNHNV and YYDKDF (reference sequence). Written as DNA, the CDR3 is TGTGCCACCAGCATGCTGAACACCGGGGAGCTGTTTTTT. It is translated as CATSMLNTGELFF.

This rearrangement joins TRBV10-2 to TRBJ1-2, with 7 bases lining up with TRBD1. After removal of 2 bases from V and 6 bases from J, the junction contained 12 bases not matched to a gene. CDR1 and CDR2 (germline): WSHSY, SAAADI. CDR3 length equals 16 residues. The DNA of the CDR3 is TGCGCCAGCAGTGAGAGGGGGCTTGCCTTTAGGAATGGCTACACCTTC. Translation: CASSERGLAFRNGYTF.

The V call is TRBV2, the J call TRBJ2-1, with D tentatively TRBD1 or TRBD2 (6 bases each). Germline V lookup: CDR1 SNHLY, CDR2 FYNNEI. V lost 6 bases and J lost 7, with 13 bases in between. The CDR3 covers 13 residues. Here the CDR3 DNA reads TGTGCCAGCAGAGGGGGGCCTGGGAATGAGCAGTTCTTC. It encodes CASRGGPGNEQFF.

V gene TRBV5-4 combines with J gene TRBJ1-6; 7 positions agree with TRBD1. The germline gives CDR1 SGHNT, CDR2 YYREEE (reference sequence). Trimming at V came to 5 bases and at J to 7 bases, leaving 3 bases not matched to a gene. This CDR3 comprises 13 residues. This chain's CDR3 is CASRGQMNSPLHF. The CDR3 DNA follows: TGTGCCAGCAGGGGACAGATGAATTCACCCCTCCACTTT.

DNA of the CDR3: TGTGCCAGCAGTCTAAACAGGGGGAATGAGCAGTTCTTC. Its translation is CASSLNRGNEQFF. The chain carries TRBV2 and TRBJ2-1; 8 bases align to TRBD1. The V segment lost 5 bases and the J segment 7 bases; nucleotides outside the gene matches: 4. Germline V CDR1 and CDR2: SNHLY, FYNNEI. This CDR3 is built from 13 residues.

The chain uses TRBV9 and TRBJ2-5, with D unclear. Germline CDR1 is SGDLS and CDR2 is YYNGEE. The V gene lost 1 base and the J gene lost 5 bases, with 9 bases spanning the gap. This CDR3 contains 13 residues. CDR3 DNA sequence: TGTGCCAGCAGCGTACAGGACGGGGAGACCCAGTACTTC. Its translation: CASSVQDGETQYF.

This clone was seen many times. The chain links TRBV19 to TRBJ1-5; tentatively, D is TRBD1 (5 bases). Germline CDR1 reads LNHDA; CDR2 reads SQIVND (reference sequence). The ends were cut back, 4 bases at V and 0 bases at J, with 16 bases in the middle. This CDR3 contains 17 residues. The CDR3 nucleotides read TGTGCCAGTAGTACCCTCTCGACAGAAAGTAGCAATCAGCCCCAGCATTTT. It is translated as CASSTLSTESSNQPQHF.

V is TRBV29-1 and J is TRBJ1-2; 10 bases align to TRBD1. CDR1 is SQVTM and CDR2 is ANQGSEA in the germline V gene. CDR3 length: 12 amino acids. J lost 6 bases, V lost 6 bases, and 4 bases had no gene match. CDR3 protein: CSVLDRGNGYTF. The CDR3 region has the DNA TGCAGCGTCTTGGACAGGGGGAATGGCTACACCTTC.

The chain couples TRBV18 to TRBJ2-3, with TRBD2 matching 9 bases. Germline values: CDR1 KGHSH, CDR2 LQKENI. V was pared by 3 bases and J by 0 bases, with 1 base of the junction left unmatched. CDR3 length: 15 amino acids. CDR3 sequence reads: CASSPGLASTDTQYF. The CDR3 DNA reads as TGTGCCAGCTCACCGGGACTAGCCAGCACAGATACGCAGTATTTT.

This clone was detected only a few times. This chain uses TRBV6-6 with TRBJ2-3; unclear D gene. The CDR3 is made up of 13 amino acids. Germline V CDR1 and CDR2: MNHNY, SVGAGI (reference sequence). Trimming left V 0 bases short and J 6 bases short, with 7 bases between. CDR3 in amino acids: CASSYSISDTQYF. CDR3 nucleotide sequence: TGTGCCAGCAGTTACTCGATTAGTGATACGCAGTATTTT.

The chain combines TRBV5-1 with TRBJ2-7; TRBD1 matches at 9 bases. The CDR3 has 15 residues. Germline V gene lookup returns CDR1 SGHRS and CDR2 YFSETQ. After removal of 5 bases from V and 5 bases from J, the junction contained 11 bases not matched to a gene. CDR3 DNA sequence: TGCGCCAGCAGGGTTCAAGGACAGGGGCACGACGAGCAGTACTTC. This encodes CASRVQGQGHDEQYF.

About this clone itself: A read error may account for a junction end that differs from germline. The rearrangement uses TRBV20-1 and TRBJ1-1; no reliable D call. Germline V lookup: CDR1 DFQATT, CDR2 SNEGSKA (reference sequence). The CDR3 extends over 8 amino acids. CDR3 in amino acids: CSADPESF. CDR3 nucleotide sequence: TGCAGTGCGGACCCGGAGAGCTTT.

V is TRBV29-1 and J is TRBJ1-2; D remains ambiguous. Trimming took 4 bases from V and 6 from J, leaving 9 bases between them. The CDR3 runs 11 residues. CDR1 and CDR2 (germline): SQVTM, ANQGSEA. The chain's CDR3 is CSVVDDNGYTF. As DNA, the CDR3 is TGCAGCGTTGTGGATGACAATGGCTACACCTTC.

This clone showed up just a few times. This chain joins TRBV4-3 and TRBJ2-6; TRBD1 matches at 7 bases. The ends lost 3 bases at V and 0 bases at J; junction bases unmatched: 8. Germline loops: CDR1 LGHNA, CDR2 YSLEER. The CDR3 runs to 18 residues. CDR3 residues: CASSQRTGALSGANVLTF. The DNA of the CDR3 is TGCGCCAGCAGCCAGAGGACAGGTGCCCTCTCTGGGGCCAACGTCCTGACTTTC.

With regard to this clone: Other DNA sequences in the sample encode the same CDR3. The chain recombines TRBV4-3 with TRBJ1-5; unclear D gene. The germline gives CDR1 LGHNA, CDR2 YSLEER. The CDR3 runs 14 residues. V dropped 1 base and J dropped 0 bases, with 4 bases sitting between them. CDR3 nucleotide sequence: TGCGCCAGCAGCCAAGCGTATAGCAATCAGCCCCAGCATTTT. This codes for CASSQAYSNQPQHF.

The rearrangement joins TRBV12-5 to TRBJ1-1; D unresolved. The CDR3 runs 13 residues. The ends were cut back, 5 bases at V and 4 bases at J, with 11 bases in the middle. Germline V CDR1 and CDR2: LGHNT, FRNRAP. This chain's CDR3 is CASGIDKTTEAFF. DNA of the CDR3: TGTGCTAGTGGTATAGACAAAACCACTGAAGCTTTCTTT.